What follows describes a single T cell receptor (beta chain). The antigen is unknown. Roughly 100,000 naive or memory CD4+ cells were cultured with CEF peptides for roughly eleven days. The data were produced by immunoSEQ multiplex PCR, yet TCRdb's version contains in-frame clones alone and is incomplete. The table includes about 36,000 clones, around 80% detected once. This sample was taken from a study of CD4 T cells in relation to SARS-CoV-2 and coronaviruses. As for the study in general: TCR beta CDR3s were sequenced after roughly 10-day antigen culture of PBMCs. The HLA restriction of the shared crossreactive spike epitopes was mapped. Study-level points and caveats: This crossreactivity analysis covered spike protein alone, no other viral proteins.

Germline CDR1 and CDR2: SGHRS and YFSETQ. This CDR3 has 16 residues. Trimming stripped 1 base from V and 0 bases from J, with 10 bases between. This sequence was found in an adult with COVID-19. Specimen: memory CD4+ T cells from PBMCs, cultured in vitro. This chain joins TRBV5-1 and TRBJ2-2, with a weak D call TRBD1 (5 bases). CDR3 DNA: TGCGCCAGCAGCTTGATCCAGGGCGCGAACACCGGGGAGCTGTTTTTT. It yields the protein CASSLIQGANTGELFF.